The 20 T cell receptor beta chains listed next were all sequenced from one sample in a study of OX40 agonist ivuxolimab in advanced cancers. TCRdb keeps only in-frame clones here, not all; method: immunoSEQ multiplex PCR. The data show about 25,000 clones, around four fifths seen once. Sequencing used CD4+ or CD8+ T cells sorted from blood, obtained in a trial of the OX40 agonist ivuxolimab. Every receptor here comes from an adult with an advanced solid tumor such as melanoma, head and neck, liver or kidney cancer.

V is TRBV6-6 and J is TRBJ2-2; a possible D gene is TRBD2 (5 bases). Trimming pared 2 bases from V and 7 bases from J, leaving 5 bases between. Germline loops: CDR1 MNHNY, CDR2 SVGAGI (reference sequence). The CDR3 runs 12 residues. CDR3 sequence (DNA): TGTGCCAGCAGTTACAGCGGCGGGGAGCTGTTTTTT. Translated, it gives CASSYSGGELFF.

The rearrangement uses TRBV27 and TRBJ2-5; no reliable D call. The V end was cut by 6 bases, the J end by 4 bases, with 15 bases between. Germline loops: CDR1 MNHEY, CDR2 SMNVEV (reference sequence). The CDR3 consists of 14 residues. CDR3 region: CASSPPSGLETQYF. CDR3 nucleotides: TGTGCCAGCAGCCCACCTTCCGGCTTAGAGACCCAGTACTTC.

The rearrangement joins TRBV25-1 to TRBJ1-6; D gene uncertain. The CDR3 is 17 amino acids. The V end lost 2 bases, the J end lost 1 base, and 12 bases lay between the germline ends. Germline CDR1 and CDR2: MGHDK and SYGVNS. The CDR3 here is CASSERSVASYNSPLHF. The CDR3 DNA reads as TGTGCCAGCAGTGAAAGATCGGTGGCTTCCTATAATTCACCCCTCCACTTT.

V usage is TRBV2 and J usage is TRBJ2-2; 8 bases are a match to TRBD1. The junction had 18 bases not matched to a gene; V was cut back by 8 bases and J by 4 bases. Germline CDR1 and CDR2: SNHLY and FYNNEI. This CDR3 comprises 18 residues. This CDR3 is CASLKIVPGQDSTGELFF. The CDR3 DNA sequence: TGTGCCAGCCTTAAGATCGTACCGGGACAGGATTCCACCGGGGAGCTGTTTTTT.

J is TRBJ2-6 and V is TRBV7-9, with D hard to call. This CDR3 has 15 residues. Trimming took off 5 bases at V and 4 bases at J, with 12 bases between the two ends. From germline, CDR1 is SEHNR and CDR2 FQNEAQ (reference sequence). The DNA for the CDR3 is TGTGCCAGCAGCCTTATGGGTGAGGGGGCCAACGTCCTGACTTTC. Encoded protein: CASSLMGEGANVLTF.

The chain recombines TRBV27 with TRBJ1-5; tentative D call: TRBD1 (5 bases). The CDR3 totals 15 residues. The V gene lost 1 base and the J gene lost 7 bases, with 14 bases spanning the gap. Per germline, CDR1 MNHEY and CDR2 SMNVEV (reference sequence). The CDR3 bases are TGTGCCAGCAGTTTATGGGGGGGAGAGAGGCAGCCCCAGCATTTT. This codes for CASSLWGGERQPQHF.

V usage is TRBV4-1 and J usage is TRBJ2-7; 9 bases are shared with TRBD1. CDR3 size: 16 residues. Germline trimming cut 3 bases from V and 2 bases from J; bases unmatched to any gene: 8. Per the germline V gene, CDR1 is MGHRA and CDR2 is YSYEKL. This CDR3 reads CASSHAIQGAPYEQYF. CDR3 coding DNA: TGCGCCAGCAGCCACGCTATACAGGGGGCCCCCTACGAGCAGTACTTC.

The chain couples TRBV10-1 to TRBJ1-3, with 9 bases identical to TRBD1. V shed 6 bases and J 4 bases; nucleotides not matched to a gene: 1. This CDR3 is 13 amino acids long. Germline V lookup: CDR1 WNHNN, CDR2 SYGVQD (reference sequence). In nucleotides, the CDR3 is TGCGCCAGCAGGGGACAGGGCGGAAACACCATATATTTT. It translates to CASRGQGGNTIYF.

This clone was found once. In DNA, the CDR3 is TGTGCCAGCAGCTTAGGATATCGGACAACTCGAACGGCGAACACTGAAGCTTTCTTT. This codes for CASSLGYRTTRTANTEAFF. The chain combines TRBV11-2 with TRBJ1-1; maybe TRBD1 (5 bases). Germline CDR1 SGHAT, CDR2 FQNNGV. Trimming shortened V by 1 base and J by 1 base, and 22 bases separated the two germline ends. This CDR3 has 19 amino acids.

In its sample, this clone was seen once. The V gene is TRBV23-1, the J gene TRBJ2-2, with a possible D match to TRBD2 (5 bases). TRBV23-1 is an ORF; its function is uncertain. V lost 2 bases to trimming and J lost 2 bases, with 9 bases between them. The CDR3 length is 15 residues. The CDR3, as DNA: TGCGCCAGCAGTCAAATTCCGGGAAACACCGGGGAGCTGTTTTTT. It specifies CASSQIPGNTGELFF.

The rearrangement joins TRBV6-5 to TRBJ2-1; a possible D gene is TRBD2 (5 bases). Germline V gene sequence: CDR1 MNHEY, CDR2 SVGAGI. The CDR3 consists of 15 residues. Between the trimmed V and J ends, which lost 4 bases and 0 bases, there was a span of 10 bases. CDR3 loop: CASSLAGSSYNEQFF. As DNA, the CDR3 is TGTGCCAGCAGTTTGGCGGGTAGCTCCTACAATGAGCAGTTCTTC.

The genes are TRBV19 and TRBJ1-1; D gene uncertain. The CDR3 loop spans 13 amino acids. Germline CDR1 LNHDA, CDR2 SQIVND (reference sequence). V lost 3 bases, J lost 1 base, and 6 bases lay in between. The CDR3 sequence is CASSIARNTEAFF. The DNA of the CDR3 is TGTGCCAGTAGTATCGCCCGGAACACTGAAGCTTTCTTT.

This clone came up once. CDR3 sequence (DNA): TGTGCCAGTAGTGGACAGGGACGGATCTACGAGCAGTACTTC. As protein: CASSGQGRIYEQYF. V gene TRBV19 combines with J gene TRBJ2-7, with 8 bases aligning to TRBD1. Germline V gene data show CDR1 as LNHDA and CDR2 as SQIVND (reference sequence). This CDR3 comprises 14 residues. Trimming removed 5 bases from V and 3 bases from J; junction bases left unmatched: 6. The full variable domain, with the rest looked up from reference TRBV19 and TRBJ2-7, is DGGITQSPKYLFRKEGQNVTLSCEQNLNHDAMYWYRQDPGQGLRLIYYSQIVNDFQKGDIAEGYSVSREKKESFPLTVTSAQKNPTAFYLCASSGQGRIYEQYFGPGTRLTVT.

This clone was observed once. The CDR3 spells CASSQDRRGLAGAQETQYF. In DNA form, the CDR3 reads TGTGCCAGCAGCCAAGATCGCAGGGGATTAGCGGGGGCGCAAGAGACCCAGTACTTC. The chain combines TRBV4-2 with TRBJ2-5, with TRBD2 matching 9 bases. V shed 0 bases and J 2 bases; nucleotides not matched to a gene: 13. This CDR3 spans 19 amino acids. Germline V gene lookup returns CDR1 LGHNA and CDR2 YNFKEQ.

The chain is built from TRBV13 and TRBJ1-1; D is unresolved. With 7 bases removed from V and 0 bases from J, the gap between germline ends came to 9 bases. This CDR3 comprises 13 residues. Germline V lookup: CDR1 PRHDT, CDR2 FYEKMQ (reference sequence). CDR3 protein: CASKSGLNTEAFF. CDR3 in DNA: TGTGCCAGCAAGTCTGGATTGAACACTGAAGCTTTCTTT.

The chain has TRBV7-9 and TRBJ1-2; no clear D. Trimming stripped 3 bases from V and 0 bases from J, with 8 bases between. The CDR3 totals 14 residues. The germline gives CDR1 SEHNR, CDR2 FQNEAQ (reference sequence). The CDR3 region is CASSFAGSNYGYTF. The CDR3 DNA is TGTGCCAGCAGCTTCGCGGGGTCTAACTATGGCTACACCTTC.

The chain joins TRBV15 to TRBJ1-2, with D perhaps matching TRBD1 (5 bases). Germline V gives CDR1 LNHNV, CDR2 YYDKDF (reference sequence). The CDR3 extends over 14 amino acids. The V end was cut by 0 bases, the J end by 8 bases, with 13 bases between. The CDR3 DNA reads TGTGCCACCAGCAGAGATCAGGGTGCCCAGGGCTACACCTTC. The encoded protein is CATSRDQGAQGYTF. The full variable domain, its missing parts supplied by reference TRBV15 and TRBJ1-2, is DAMVIQNPRYQVTQFGKPVTLSCSQTLNHNVMYWYQQKSSQAPKLLFHYYDKDFNNEADTPDNFQSRRPNTSFCFLDIRSPGLGDTAMYLCATSRDQGAQGYTFGSGTRLTVV.

The chain is built from TRBV6-5 and TRBJ2-3; D unresolved. Germline values: CDR1 MNHEY, CDR2 SVGAGI. V dropped 2 bases and J dropped 2 bases, with 14 bases sitting between them. CDR3 length equals 16 residues. The CDR3 sequence: CASSYAQVHITDTQYF. The CDR3, as DNA: TGTGCCAGCAGTTACGCCCAGGTTCACATCACAGATACGCAGTATTTT.

The chain has TRBV7-2 and TRBJ2-6, with 7 bases aligning to TRBD2. Germline V CDR1 and CDR2: SGHTA, FQGNSA. V trimming: 5 bases; J trimming: 0 bases; junction bases outside the gene matches: 10. The CDR3 is made up of 18 amino acids. CDR3 in DNA: TGTGCCAGCAGCGACACCGGGACTACATACTCTGGGGCCAACGTCCTGACTTTC. It translates to CASSDTGTTYSGANVLTF.

A single count supports this clone. V gene TRBV12-5 combines with J gene TRBJ2-7, with TRBD2 identical over 8 bases. V trimming: 3 bases; J trimming: 3 bases; junction bases outside the gene matches: 1. Germline assignment: CDR1 LGHNT and CDR2 FRNRAP. The CDR3 runs to 13 residues. The CDR3 reads CASGFSGIYEQYF. Here the CDR3 DNA reads TGTGCTAGTGGTTTTAGCGGGATCTACGAGCAGTACTTC.